This T cell receptor beta chain was profiled in a study of blood T cell repertoires in COVID-19. On the study more broadly: Samples representing acute and convalescent COVID-19 were sourced from the United States, Italy and Spain. Sources were T cells, B-cell-depleted T cells, or PBMCs; the material itself was cDNA or gDNA.

In the original analysis: Using reference gene primer amplification, nucleated cell counts were estimated. Generated by immunoSEQ multiplex PCR, the TCRdb table keeps only in-frame clones and is missing some. The V and J calls and clone size were taken over from that table, and D and trimming were inferred from the DNA. This repertoire shows approximately 150,000 clones, 70% to 90% found once; its top ten account for 2.6%. Germline lookup yields CDR1 MDHEN and CDR2 SYDVKM. J was trimmed by 6 bases and V by 7 bases; bases with no gene match: 10. The CDR3 is 14 residues long. The gene calls are TRBV28 and TRBJ2-7; TRBD1 matches 9 bases. This clonotype originated in a human donor with acute or convalescent COVID-19. The donor label of this sample is uncertain. Material for sequencing was peripheral blood. The CDR3 sequence: CASISPGTGSEQYF. As DNA, the CDR3 is TGTGCCAGCATTTCCCCAGGGACAGGGAGCGAGCAGTACTTC.